This T cell receptor beta chain was observed in a study of low-dose radiotherapy and immunotherapy resistance in tumors. Across the study: Each two-week cycle included intravenous cyclophosphamide 200 mg/m2, given one day before radiation and immunotherapy. Daily oral aspirin at 300 mg began on cycle 1 day 1 and lasted four cycles.

V shed 4 bases and J shed 2 bases, with 15 bases lying between them. The CDR3 is 15 amino acids. Germline V gene sequence: CDR1 GTSNPN, CDR2 SVGIG (reference sequence). This clonotype was seen at least ten times. The time point: before trial treatment. TRAV- and TRBV-specific primers primed first-strand cDNA, covering alpha and beta chains. A roughly 20-cycle PCR with a constant-region primer and V-primer adapter amplified TCRs. In TCRdb, the reads were re-called with MiXCR into one record per CDR3 protein. The data show fewer than 90,000 distinct CDR3 sequences, with approximately 20% seen just once and about 5.5% held by the top ten.

This sequence joins TRBV30 and TRBJ1-5; D perhaps matches TRBD1 (5 bases). The TCR was taken from a male donor with prostate cancer. The input for sequencing was PBMCs, taken before treatment. The CDR3 DNA reads TGTGCCTGGACGGCGGGGCTTGGGGGCAATCAGCCCCAGCATTTT. This gives the protein CAWTAGLGGNQPQHF. Full variable domain (remainder filled in from reference TRBV30 and TRBJ1-5): SQTIHQWPATLVQPVGSPLSLECTVEGTSNPNLYWYRQAAGRGLQLLFYSVGIGQISSEVPQNLSASRPQDRQFILSSKKLLLSDSGFYLCAWTAGLGGNQPQHFGDGTRLSIL.